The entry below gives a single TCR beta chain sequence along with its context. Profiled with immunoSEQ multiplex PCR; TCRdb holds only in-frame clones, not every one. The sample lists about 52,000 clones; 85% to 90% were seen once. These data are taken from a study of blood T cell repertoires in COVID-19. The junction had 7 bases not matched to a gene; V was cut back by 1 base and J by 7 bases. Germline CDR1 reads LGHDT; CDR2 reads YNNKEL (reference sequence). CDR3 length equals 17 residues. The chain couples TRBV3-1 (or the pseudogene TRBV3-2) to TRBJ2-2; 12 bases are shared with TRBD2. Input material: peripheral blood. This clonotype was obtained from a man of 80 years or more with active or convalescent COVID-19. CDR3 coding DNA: TGTGCCAGCAGCCAAGTGGCGACTAGCGGGGGTGGCGGGGAGCTGTTTTTT. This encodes CASSQVATSGGGGELFF.